Listed below are T cell receptor beta chains from one sample, sequenced in a study of Ad26.COV2.S vaccination and SARS-CoV-2 variants. The repertoire was sequenced with immunoSEQ multiplex PCR; TCRdb's copy has only in-frame clones and lacks some. The data show about 350,000 clones, around 86% seen once. The specimen comprised peripheral blood, sampled in a trial of Ad26.COV2.S vaccine versus placebo. The receptors were gathered from a person aged 18-60 years who received the Ad26.COV2.S COVID-19 vaccine or a placebo. Each CDR3 is given with its conserved first and last residue. The order of the fields is J gene, V gene, D gene, clone size, CDR3 DNA, CDR3 protein. D genes are given only for firm matches. Clone size is stated in some rows and not others, as once, few, many or a class when expanded.

>TRBJ1-5|TRBV2|-|-
TGTGCCAGCAGTCGGACCGATTCCGATCAGCCCCAGCATTTT
CASSRTDSDQPQHF
>TRBJ2-1|TRBV5-8|-|-
TGTGCCAGCAGCTTACAGGGAGGGAATGAGCAGTTCTTC
CASSLQGGNEQFF
>TRBJ1-4|TRBV10-2|-|-
TGCGCCAGCAGGAAAGGCGTTGCAACTAATGAAAAACTGTTTTTT
CASRKGVATNEKLFF
>TRBJ2-5|TRBV6-5|TRBD1|-
TGTGCCAGCAGTCCCGGGACAGGGTTCGGGACCCAGTACTTC
CASSPGTGFGTQYF
>TRBJ1-1|TRBV5-5|-|-
TGTGCCAGCAGCAAAGGACAGCTAGCGGCTGAAGCTTTCTTT
CASSKGQLAAEAFF
>TRBJ2-7|TRBV12-3/TRBV12-4|-|-
TGTGCCAGCAGTTTTGCCTATACCTACGAGCAGTACTTC
CASSFAYTYEQYF
>TRBJ1-5|TRBV27|-|-
TGTGCCAGCAGTTCCGGGTTTGTTAGCAATCAGCCCCAGCATTTT
CASSSGFVSNQPQHF
>TRBJ1-1|TRBV7-8|TRBD1|-
TGTGCCAGCAGCTTAGCTCGGGAACCACATACAGGGGGCGATGAAGCTTTCTTT
CASSLAREPHTGGDEAFF
>TRBJ1-2|TRBV7-8|-|-
TGTGCCAGCAGCCTGCTTAATTATGGCTACACCTTC
CASSLLNYGYTF
>TRBJ2-7|TRBV6-5|-|-
TGTGCCAGCAGTTATAGTAGTATGAGCTCCTACGAGCAGTACTTC
CASSYSSMSSYEQYF
>TRBJ1-1|TRBV15|-|-
TGTGCCACCAGCAGAGATCGGGAGGGGATGAACACTGAAGCTTTCTTT
CATSRDREGMNTEAFF
>TRBJ1-2|TRBV3-1/TRBV3-2|-|-
TGTGCCAGCAGCCAAAGAGGAGGCTACACCTTC
CASSQRGGYTF
>TRBJ2-2|TRBV5-1|TRBD2|many
TGCGCCAGCAGCTCTAGCGGGGGGAACACCGGGGAGCTGTTTTTT
CASSSSGGNTGELFF
>TRBJ1-1|TRBV10-3|-|few
TGTGCCATCAGTCTAAACGGGGACTCCCTAAGGTCGAACACTGAAGCTTTCTTT
CAISLNGDSLRSNTEAFF
>TRBJ1-1|TRBV29-1|TRBD1|few
TGCAGCGTTGAAGGGGACAGACCAAACACTGAAGCTTTCTTT
CSVEGDRPNTEAFF
>TRBJ1-2|TRBV18|TRBD1|-
TGTGCCAGCTCACCCCCAACCCTAACAGGGGTCTCCTTC
CASSPPTLTGVSF
>TRBJ1-2|TRBV6-6|TRBD1|-
TGTGCCAGCAGTCCGTTCGACAGGGAGGGCTATGGCTACACCTTC
CASSPFDREGYGYTF
>TRBJ2-1|TRBV11-2|TRBD2|-
TGTGCCAGCAGCGCCGGGCACGGGACTAGCGGGTACAATGAGCAGTTCTTC
CASSAGHGTSGYNEQFF
>TRBJ1-2|TRBV7-8|TRBD1|-
TGTGCCAGCAGCTCAGGGGGACGTAAGAACTATGGCTACACCTTC
CASSSGGRKNYGYTF
>TRBJ1-6|TRBV20-1|-|-
TGCAGTGCCCTAGCGGGGGCCCACCACTTT
CSALAGAHHF
>TRBJ1-5|TRBV7-9|-|few
TGTGCCAGCAGCCAAGGTAGTCAGCCCCAGCATTTT
CASSQGSQPQHF
>TRBJ2-5|TRBV5-1|-|-
TGCGCCAGCAGCTTGGAAGAAGAGACCCAGTACTTC
CASSLEEETQYF
>TRBJ1-5|TRBV28|-|-
TGTGCCAGCAGTATAGGGTCCCAGCCCCAGCATTTT
CASSIGSQPQHF
>TRBJ2-5|TRBV7-3|-|once
TGTGCCAGCAGCTTAAGTCGAGGAGTCCAAGAGACCCAGTACTTC
CASSLSRGVQETQYF
>TRBJ2-7|TRBV3-1/TRBV3-2|-|-
TGTGCCAGCAGCACAAACTACGAGCAGTACTTC
CASSTNYEQYF
>TRBJ1-1|TRBV6-6|-|-
TGTGCCAGCAGTTCCCTCCTAACAGATGAAGCTTTCTTT
CASSSLLTDEAFF
>TRBJ1-6|TRBV27|-|-
TGTGCCAGCAGCTCCCGGAGGAGATATAATTCACCCCTCCACTTT
CASSSRRRYNSPLHF
>TRBJ2-3|TRBV7-3|TRBD2|-
TGTGCCAGCAGCCCACGGGGACTAGAAGATACGCAGTATTTT
CASSPRGLEDTQYF
>TRBJ1-4|TRBV7-9|TRBD1|-
TGTGCCAGCAGCTTAGGGGACAGGGTTGGGGAAAAACTGTTTTTT
CASSLGDRVGEKLFF
>TRBJ2-7|TRBV6-6|-|-
TGTGCCAGCGACCTTGGGCCGGCTTTCCTTCGTGAGCAGTACTTC
CASDLGPAFLREQYF
>TRBJ1-6|TRBV6-1|-|-
TGTGCCAGCAGTGCCGGGGGTTACAACTATAATTCACCCCTCCACTTT
CASSAGGYNYNSPLHF
>TRBJ1-2|TRBV4-3|-|-
TGCGCCAGCAGCCAAAGTGTGAGGGTTAAGGGCTACACCTTC
CASSQSVRVKGYTF
>TRBJ2-5|TRBV7-3|TRBD1|once
TGTGCCAGCAGTCGTACCGGGACAGGGATACTCCAAGAGACCCAGTACTTC
CASSRTGTGILQETQYF
>TRBJ1-4|TRBV6-5|-|-
TGTGCCAGCAGTTACTCGGCGGCTAATGAAAAACTGTTTTTT
CASSYSAANEKLFF
>TRBJ2-3|TRBV9|TRBD1|-
TGTGCCAGCAGCCAGAGGACAGGGGGTGGGACAGATACGCAGTATTTT
CASSQRTGGGTDTQYF
>TRBJ1-5|TRBV19|-|once
TGTGCCAGTAGCCTCGCAGGGTCCCATAGCAATCAGCCCCAGCATTTT
CASSLAGSHSNQPQHF
>TRBJ2-1|TRBV30|-|-
TGTGCCTGGAGTAGCCAGGACTTCGGGGAGCAGTTCTTC
CAWSSQDFGEQFF
>TRBJ1-6|TRBV19|-|-
TGTGCCAGTAGTATAGAGGGGGCGTCGGGTAATTCACCCCTCCACTTT
CASSIEGASGNSPLHF
>TRBJ2-7|TRBV2|-|-
TGTGCCAGCTCCTCCGGGACCGGGGCGGGTGAGCAGTACTTC
CASSSGTGAGEQYF
>TRBJ1-5|TRBV18|-|-
TGTGCCAGCTCACCAGGGCGGGGAAGTCAGCCCCAGCATTTT
CASSPGRGSQPQHF
>TRBJ2-2|TRBV6-5|-|-
TGTGCCAGCAGGCCGGGACGCCTTAACACCGGGGAGCTGTTTTTT
CASRPGRLNTGELFF
>TRBJ1-2|TRBV4-3|-|-
TGCGCCAGCAGCCAAGGGGAGGGCTATGGCTACACCTTC
CASSQGEGYGYTF
>TRBJ1-1|TRBV5-6|-|few
TGTGCCAGCAGCTGGGAGACAGGAAGCACTGAAGCTTTCTTT
CASSWETGSTEAFF
>TRBJ2-1|TRBV7-7|-|-
TGTGCTAGCAGCTTAGATGGCAGCCAAAATGAGCAGTTCTTC
CASSLDGSQNEQFF
>TRBJ2-1|TRBV3-1/TRBV3-2|TRBD2|-
TGTGCCAGCAGTGTTAATAGCGGGGGGTACAATGAGCAGTTCTTC
CASSVNSGGYNEQFF
>TRBJ2-5|TRBV6-6|-|-
TGTGCCAGCAGTTATATGGGCGGAGCGGAGACCCAGTACTTC
CASSYMGGAETQYF
>TRBJ1-2|TRBV9|-|-
TGTGCCAGCAGCGTAGGTTACCAGGACTATGGCTACACCTTC
CASSVGYQDYGYTF
>TRBJ1-2|TRBV4-2|-|-
TGTGCCAGCAGCCAGCCCGGTTCAGGGGTTGGCTATGGCTACACCTTC
CASSQPGSGVGYGYTF
>TRBJ1-1|TRBV6-1|-|-
TGTGCCAGCAGTGAAAGGGGCACTGAAGCTTTCTTT
CASSERGTEAFF
>TRBJ1-1|TRBV6-5|-|-
TGTGCCAGCGGGGGTCGGAGCACTGAAGCTTTCTTT
CASGGRSTEAFF
>TRBJ1-2|TRBV27|-|-
TGTGCCAGCAGTCCGCGATTAAACTATGGCTACACCTTC
CASSPRLNYGYTF
>TRBJ2-5|TRBV9|TRBD1|-
TGTGCCAGCAGCGTAGGACTTAGGACAGGGAACCAAGAGACCCAGTACTTC
CASSVGLRTGNQETQYF
>TRBJ2-1|TRBV29-1|TRBD1|-
TGCAGCGGCACTACCGGGACAGGGGATGTGAGTGAGCAGTTCTTC
CSGTTGTGDVSEQFF
>TRBJ2-7|TRBV19|-|-
TGTGCCAGTCGGCGGGGCCACTACGAGCAGTACTTC
CASRRGHYEQYF